A single sample is the source of the 10 T cell receptor beta chains below, sequenced in a study of PD-L1 blockade in urothelial cancer. TCRdb's table, derived via immunoSEQ multiplex PCR, lists solely in-frame clones and lacks some. In the table there are approximately 100,000 clones, approximately 90% of which are singletons. This specimen was PBMCs, taken around atezolizumab (anti-PD-L1) treatment. The receptors originated from a woman older than 75 with urothelial cancer.

The chain is built from TRBV2 and TRBJ2-2; a weak D match, TRBD1 (5 bases). Trimming shortened V by 6 bases and J by 4 bases, and 15 bases separated the two germline ends. The CDR3 totals 15 residues. From germline, CDR1 is SNHLY and CDR2 FYNNEI. The CDR3, as DNA: TGTGCCAGCAGGGGGCAGCGAACGGGCACCGGGGAGCTGTTTTTT. Encoded protein: CASRGQRTGTGELFF.

This clone occurred once. The chain employs TRBV5-5 and TRBJ1-4; 7 positions agree with TRBD1. The CDR3 consists of 13 residues. Germline assignment: CDR1 SGHKS and CDR2 YYEKEE (reference sequence). With 4 bases clipped from V and 6 bases from J, the junction kept 3 bases outside the gene matches. The CDR3: CASSLGQHEKLFF. CDR3 bases: TGTGCCAGCAGCCTGGGACAGCATGAAAAACTGTTTTTT.

This clone has just one count. The V and J genes are TRBV5-1 and TRBJ2-3, with D tentatively TRBD1 (5 bases). The CDR3 contains 17 residues. CDR1 is SGHRS and CDR2 is YFSETQ in the germline V gene. The V end lost 0 bases, the J end lost 0 bases, and 14 bases lay between the germline ends. CDR3 bases: TGCGCCAGCAGCTTGGCCGTCGCAGGGATAAGCACAGATACGCAGTATTTT. This gives the protein CASSLAVAGISTDTQYF.

V is TRBV6-5 and J is TRBJ2-2; maybe TRBD1 (6 bases). Germline lookup yields CDR1 MNHEY and CDR2 SVGAGI. The CDR3 runs 13 residues. V shed 2 bases and J shed 5 bases, with 6 bases lying between them. The DNA for the CDR3 is TGTGCCAGCAGTTACAGGGGGACCGGGGAGCTGTTTTTT. Encoded protein: CASSYRGTGELFF.

The chain recombines TRBV19 with TRBJ1-5, with TRBD1 matching 8 bases. J was trimmed by 4 bases and V by 5 bases; bases with no gene match: 1. The CDR3 consists of 13 residues. The germline gives CDR1 LNHDA, CDR2 SQIVND (reference sequence). The CDR3 loop reads CASSRDRNQPQHF. The CDR3 DNA follows: TGTGCCAGTAGTCGGGACAGGAATCAGCCCCAGCATTTT.

The chain has TRBV2 and TRBJ1-2; D may be TRBD1 (5 bases). The length of the CDR3 is 16 residues. Trimming removed 6 bases from V and 4 bases from J, with 21 bases in between. Per the germline V gene, CDR1 is SNHLY and CDR2 is FYNNEI. The DNA for the CDR3 is TGTGCCAGCAGGCCGGACGGAGTTACAGGACCCTATGGCTACACCTTC. It encodes CASRPDGVTGPYGYTF.

The V call is TRBV14, the J call TRBJ1-2; TRBD1 matches at 9 bases. Germline V gene sequence: CDR1 SGHDN, CDR2 FVKESK. This CDR3 comprises 15 residues. V gave up 4 bases and J gave up 6 bases; unmatched junction bases: 9. Written as DNA, the CDR3 is TGTGCCAGCAGCCGTTACGGACAGGGGTACGATGGCTACACCTTC. It is translated as CASSRYGQGYDGYTF. Filled out from reference TRBV14 and TRBJ1-2, the complete variable domain reads EAGVTQFPSHSVIEKGQTVTLRCDPISGHDNLYWYRRVMGKEIKFLLHFVKESKQDESGMPNNRFLAERTGGTYSTLKVQPAELEDSGVYFCASSRYGQGYDGYTFGSGTRLTVV.

This chain links TRBV5-1 with TRBJ2-1; maybe TRBD2 (5 bases). CDR1 SGHRS and CDR2 YFSETQ come from the germline V gene. Trimming took 5 bases from V and 0 from J, leaving 12 bases between them. The length of the CDR3 is 15 residues. The CDR3 here is CASRVSGSSYNEQFF. CDR3 sequence (DNA): TGCGCCAGCAGGGTAAGCGGTAGCTCCTACAATGAGCAGTTCTTC.

The chain uses TRBV28 and TRBJ1-2, with TRBD1 as a possible D gene (5 bases). Germline V gives CDR1 MDHEN, CDR2 SYDVKM. The CDR3 is 12 residues long. Trimming shortened V by 6 bases and J by 4 bases, and 9 bases separated the two germline ends. The CDR3 here is CASRGQVYGYTF. DNA for the CDR3: TGTGCCAGCAGGGGGCAGGTCTATGGCTACACCTTC.

This chain connects TRBV11-3 to TRBJ2-5; 14 bases line up with TRBD2. Germline assignment: CDR1 SGHNT and CDR2 YENEEA. The CDR3 is 16 residues long. With V trimmed by 5 bases and J by 6 bases, 8 bases remained unmatched. The CDR3 is CASSRRLAGGPQTQYF. CDR3 nucleotides: TGTGCCAGCAGCCGCCGACTAGCGGGGGGGCCACAGACCCAGTACTTC. The whole variable domain, filled in from reference TRBV11-3 and TRBJ2-5, reads EAGVVQSPRYKIIEKKQPVAFWCNPISGHNTLYWYLQNLGQGPELLIRYENEEAVDDSQLPKDRFSAERLKGVDSTLKIQPAELGDSAVYLCASSRRLAGGPQTQYFGPGTRLLVL.